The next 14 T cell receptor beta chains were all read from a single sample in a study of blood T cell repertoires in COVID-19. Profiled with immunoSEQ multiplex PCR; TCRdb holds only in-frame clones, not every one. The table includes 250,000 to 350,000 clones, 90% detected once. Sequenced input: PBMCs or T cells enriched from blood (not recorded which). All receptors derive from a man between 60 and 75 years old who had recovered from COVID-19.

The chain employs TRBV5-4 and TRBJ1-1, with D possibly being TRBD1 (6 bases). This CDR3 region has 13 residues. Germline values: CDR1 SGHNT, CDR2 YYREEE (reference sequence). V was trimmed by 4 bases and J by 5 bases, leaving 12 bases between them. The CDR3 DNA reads TGTGCCAGCAGCCAACAGGGTTTAACTGAAGCTTTCTTT. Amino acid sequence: CASSQQGLTEAFF. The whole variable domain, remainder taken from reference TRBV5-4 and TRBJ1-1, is ETGVTQSPTHLIKTRGQQVTLRCSSQSGHNTVSWYQQALGQGPQFIFQYYREEENGRGNFPPRFSGLQFPNYSSELNVNALELDDSALYLCASSQQGLTEAFFGQGTRLTVV.

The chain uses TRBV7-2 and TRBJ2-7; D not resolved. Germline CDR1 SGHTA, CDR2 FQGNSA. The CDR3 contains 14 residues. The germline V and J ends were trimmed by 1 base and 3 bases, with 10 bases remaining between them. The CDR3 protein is CASSLGLPGYEQYF. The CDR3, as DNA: TGTGCCAGCAGCTTAGGACTGCCCGGCTACGAGCAGTACTTC.

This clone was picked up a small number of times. The CDR3 DNA follows: TGCAGCGCCACCACCGGGGGTGGGGACACTGAAGCTTTCTTT. It translates to CSATTGGGDTEAFF. This chain uses TRBV29-1 with TRBJ1-1, with D maybe TRBD1 (5 bases). Trimming cost V 7 bases and J 3 bases, with 18 bases left between them. Looked up from germline, CDR1 is SQVTM and CDR2 is ANQGSEA. This CDR3 comprises 14 residues.

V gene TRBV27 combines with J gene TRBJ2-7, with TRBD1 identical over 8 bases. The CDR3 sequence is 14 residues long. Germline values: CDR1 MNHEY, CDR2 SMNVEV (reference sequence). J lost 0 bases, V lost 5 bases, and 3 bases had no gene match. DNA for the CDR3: TGTGCCAGCAGTCTGACAGGGGCCTCCTACGAGCAGTACTTC. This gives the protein CASSLTGASYEQYF.

The CDR3 coding sequence is TGCGCCAGCAGCTTGGAGCCCGCAGCAGGCACTGAAGCTTTCTTT. As protein: CASSLEPAAGTEAFF. The rearrangement uses TRBV5-1 and TRBJ1-1; D gene unclear. The CDR3 length is 15 residues. The V and J ends lost 0 bases and 4 bases respectively, with 13 bases between them. Germline CDR1 is SGHRS and CDR2 is YFSETQ.

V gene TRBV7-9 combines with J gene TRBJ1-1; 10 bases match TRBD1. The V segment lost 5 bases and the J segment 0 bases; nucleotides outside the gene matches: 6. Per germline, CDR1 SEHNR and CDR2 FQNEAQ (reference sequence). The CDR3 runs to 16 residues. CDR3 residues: CASSPGTGVMNTEAFF. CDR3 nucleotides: TGTGCCAGCAGCCCGGGGACAGGGGTGATGAACACTGAAGCTTTCTTT.

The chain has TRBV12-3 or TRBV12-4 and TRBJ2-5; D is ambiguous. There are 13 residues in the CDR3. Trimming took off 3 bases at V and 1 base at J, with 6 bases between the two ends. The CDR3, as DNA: TGTGCCAGCAGTTTTATAGTCCAAGAGACCCAGTACTTC. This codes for CASSFIVQETQYF.

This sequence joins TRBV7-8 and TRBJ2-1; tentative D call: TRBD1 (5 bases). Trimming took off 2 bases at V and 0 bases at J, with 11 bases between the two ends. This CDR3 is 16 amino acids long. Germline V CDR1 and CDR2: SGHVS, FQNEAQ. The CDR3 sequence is CASSLIQGSSYNEQFF. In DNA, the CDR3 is TGTGCCAGCAGCTTAATCCAGGGCAGCTCCTACAATGAGCAGTTCTTC.

The CDR3 nucleotides are TGTGCCAGCAGTGAAGCGCTACAGTTCGGCTACACCTTC. It translates to CASSEALQFGYTF. The genes are TRBV2 and TRBJ1-2; no clear D gene. Germline lookup yields CDR1 SNHLY and CDR2 FYNNEI. CDR3 length: 13 residues. With 0 bases removed from V and 8 bases from J, the gap between germline ends came to 10 bases. The entire variable domain, with the rest obtained from reference TRBV2 and TRBJ1-2, is as follows: EPEVTQTPSHQVTQMGQEVILRCVPISNHLYFYWYRQILGQKVEFLVSFYNNEISEKSEIFDDQFSVERPDGSNFTLKIRSTKLEDSAMYFCASSEALQFGYTFGSGTRLTVV.

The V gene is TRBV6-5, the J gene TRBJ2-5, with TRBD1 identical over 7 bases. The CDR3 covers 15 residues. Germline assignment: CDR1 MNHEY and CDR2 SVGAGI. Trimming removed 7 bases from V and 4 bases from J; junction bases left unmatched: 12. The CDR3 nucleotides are TGTGCCAGCAAACCGTACGACAGGGAGCGAGAGACCCAGTACTTC. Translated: CASKPYDRERETQYF.

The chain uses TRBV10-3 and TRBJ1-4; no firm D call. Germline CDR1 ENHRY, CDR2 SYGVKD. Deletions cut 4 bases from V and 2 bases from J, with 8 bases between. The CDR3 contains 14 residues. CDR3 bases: TGTGCCATCAGTGGAGGGTCTACTAATGAAAAACTGTTTTTT. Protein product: CAISGGSTNEKLFF.

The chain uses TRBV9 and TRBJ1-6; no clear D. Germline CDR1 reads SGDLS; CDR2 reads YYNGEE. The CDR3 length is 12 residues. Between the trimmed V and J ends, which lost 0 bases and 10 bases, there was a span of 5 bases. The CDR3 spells CASSVGASPLHF. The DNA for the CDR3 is TGTGCCAGCAGCGTAGGGGCCTCACCCCTCCACTTT.

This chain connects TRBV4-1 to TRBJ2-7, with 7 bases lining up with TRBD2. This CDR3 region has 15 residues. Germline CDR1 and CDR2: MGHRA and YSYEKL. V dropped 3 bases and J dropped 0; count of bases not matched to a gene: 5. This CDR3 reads CASSQGEGLSYEQYF. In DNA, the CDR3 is TGCGCCAGCAGCCAGGGGGAGGGCCTCTCCTACGAGCAGTACTTC.

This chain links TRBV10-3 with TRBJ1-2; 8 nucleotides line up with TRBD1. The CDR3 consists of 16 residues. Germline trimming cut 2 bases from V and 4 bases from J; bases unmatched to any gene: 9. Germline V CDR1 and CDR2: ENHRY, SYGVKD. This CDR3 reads CAISEDRQGMPYGYTF. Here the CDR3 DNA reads TGTGCCATCAGTGAGGACCGACAGGGGATGCCCTATGGCTACACCTTC.